The 12 T cell receptor beta chains reported below all come from one sample, sequenced in a study of Graves' ophthalmopathy and Graves' hyperthyroidism. Amplified TCR beta CDR3 regions were obtained using RNA transcripts as template. First-round RT-PCR used HTBI primers; second-round multiplex PCR followed. Each CDR3 protein gets one entry after TCRdb re-called the multiplex PCR reads with MiXCR. The sample lists approximately 1.2 million distinct CDR3 sequences, 35% to 40% occurring once. The sample was peripheral blood or thyroid tissue (not recorded which). The receptors stem from an adult man with Graves' hyperthyroidism.

This chain links TRBV30 with TRBJ2-5, with D tentatively TRBD1 or TRBD2 (6 bases each). Germline V gene data show CDR1 as GTSNPN and CDR2 as SVGIG (reference sequence). With 1 base removed from V and 3 bases from J, the gap between germline ends came to 15 bases. This CDR3 is 15 amino acids long. CDR3 sequence reads: CAWSALGQREETQYF. The CDR3 DNA is TGTGCCTGGAGTGCTCTAGGACAGCGGGAAGAGACCCAGTACTTC.

Ten or more counts support this clonotype. This rearrangement joins TRBV7-9 to TRBJ1-2, with D possibly matching TRBD1 (6 bases). Deletions cut 7 bases from V and 8 bases from J, with 14 bases between. This CDR3 region has 12 residues. CDR1 SEHNR and CDR2 FQNEAQ come from the germline V gene (reference sequence). The CDR3 DNA sequence: TGTGCCAGCAATAAGAACAGGGACGGCTACACCTTC. It codes for CASNKNRDGYTF.

Only one count was recorded for this clonotype. The chain links TRBV3-1 to TRBJ2-7; TRBD2 aligns across 7 bases. Trimming took 0 bases from V and 2 from J; bases not matched to a gene: 4. The CDR3 covers 15 residues. The V gene's germline CDR1 is LGHDT and CDR2 YNNKEL (reference sequence). CDR3 nucleotide sequence: TGTGCCAGCAGCCAAGATTGGGGGAGGGCCTACGAGCAGTACTTC. Its protein product is CASSQDWGRAYEQYF.

This clonotype was seen ten or more times. The genes are TRBV19 and TRBJ2-5; D unresolved. V was shortened by 10 bases and J by 5 bases, with 20 bases between the two germline ends. Germline CDR1 LNHDA, CDR2 SQIVND (reference sequence). The length of the CDR3 is 14 residues. CDR3 DNA sequence: TGTGCCACGTCACCAGGCCACCGACCGGAGACCCAGTACTTC. It is translated as CATSPGHRPETQYF.

This clonotype was found a few times. The chain joins TRBV5-6 to TRBJ2-7, with 8 bases identical to TRBD2. This CDR3 comprises 17 residues. Germline V gene data show CDR1 as SGHDT and CDR2 as YYEEEE. V dropped 4 bases and J dropped 0; count of bases not matched to a gene: 12. This chain's CDR3 is CASSASLLAGSSYEQYF. In nucleotides, the CDR3 is TGTGCCAGCAGCGCGTCCCTTCTAGCGGGTAGCTCCTACGAGCAGTACTTC.

This clonotype has a count of ten or more. The J gene is TRBJ2-5, the V gene TRBV5-5; 11 bases align to TRBD2. This CDR3 has 14 amino acids. Germline V gene sequence: CDR1 SGHKS, CDR2 YYEKEE (reference sequence). V lost 1 base, J lost 10 bases, and 6 bases stayed unmatched. Here the CDR3 reads CASSLISGGVSQYF. CDR3 in DNA: TGTGCCAGCAGCTTGATTAGCGGGGGGGTGAGCCAGTACTTC.

The chain combines TRBV12-3 or TRBV12-4 with TRBJ2-7; 12 nucleotides line up with TRBD1. The ends lost 6 bases at V and 10 bases at J; junction bases unmatched: 10. The CDR3 totals 14 residues. For the CDR3, the DNA is TGTGCCAGCAGCTTGGGACAGGGGGCGAGGGGACAGTACTTC. Amino acid sequence: CASSLGQGARGQYF.

This clonotype was observed once. The chain links TRBV20-1 to TRBJ1-2; 9 bases are shared with TRBD1. Germline CDR1 is DFQATT and CDR2 is SNEGSKA (reference sequence). The length of the CDR3 is 12 residues. This CDR3 is CRGTGQDYGYTF. The CDR3 DNA follows: TGCAGAGGGACAGGGCAAGACTATGGCTACACCTTC.

The chain is built from TRBV20-1 and TRBJ1-5; no clear D gene. Trimming pared 6 bases from V and 4 bases from J, leaving 19 bases between. In germline, CDR1 is DFQATT, CDR2 SNEGSKA (reference sequence). The CDR3 sequence is 15 residues long. The CDR3 region has the DNA TGCAGTGCCCCCATGAGTACCATCCCGAATCAGCCCCAGCATTTT. Its translation: CSAPMSTIPNQPQHF.

This clonotype occurred many times. The chain couples TRBV15 to TRBJ2-6, with TRBD1 identical over 9 bases. CDR1 and CDR2 (germline): LNHNV, YYDKDF (reference sequence). The CDR3 has 19 amino acids. V lost 4 bases, J lost 2 bases, and 12 bases stayed unmatched. The CDR3 loop is CATSTNTGGLPPGANVLTF. In DNA, the CDR3 is TGTGCCACCAGCACAAATACAGGGGGCCTCCCCCCTGGGGCCAACGTCCTGACTTTC.

This clonotype was observed at least ten times. The J gene is TRBJ1-2, the V gene TRBV12-3 or TRBV12-4; TRBD1 matches at 8 bases. This CDR3 spans 14 amino acids. The V segment lost 5 bases and the J segment 7 bases; nucleotides outside the gene matches: 9. The CDR3 region is CASSPGQVLGGYTF. The CDR3 DNA reads TGTGCCAGCAGTCCGGGACAGGTGTTGGGTGGCTACACCTTC.

A note on this clonotype: This is likely a read error, given that the CDR3 carries no conserved phenylalanine or tryptophan at its end. The DNA is omitted, as the CDR3 cannot be located on it reliably, and the CDR3 follows TCRdb's listing. This sequence joins TRBV10-3 and TRBJ1-4; the table calls TRBD1, which could not be checked here. CDR1 and CDR2 from the germline V gene are ENHRY and SYGVKD. The CDR3 contains 12 residues when both ends are counted. The CDR3 is CAISALRGRTDY.